This T cell receptor (beta chain) was recorded in a study of early T cells in non-severe SARS-CoV-2 infection. Study at large: The authors sequenced bulk RNA from unsorted whole blood, leaving chains unpaired. Whole-study findings and limits: Lookups in VDJdb leaned toward anti-spike CD8 responses and missed private and CD4 specificities.

As for this clonotype: Its antigen is still unknown.

The library protocol tagged individual cDNA molecules with unique molecular identifiers. TCRdb independently ran MiXCR on the 5' RACE reads; one entry per CDR3 protein. The sample has about 63,000 distinct CDR3 sequences, 13% seen once. The V segment lost 8 bases and the J segment 4 bases; nucleotides outside the gene matches: 6. The CDR3 is 14 residues long. The germline V gene encodes CDR1 SQVTM and CDR2 ANQGSEA. The receptor was derived from an adult who was a healthcare worker with PCR-confirmed SARS-CoV-2 infection or an uninfected control (not recorded which). This sequence joins TRBV29-1 and TRBJ1-4; 11 bases align to TRBD1. Source material: whole blood. Here the CDR3 reads CSTGQGARNEKLFF. The CDR3 nucleotides read TGCAGCACCGGACAGGGGGCCCGTAATGAAAAACTGTTTTTT. Filled out from reference TRBV29-1 and TRBJ1-4, the complete variable domain reads SAVISQKPSRDICQRGTSLTIQCQVDSQVTMMFWYRQQPGQSLTLIATANQGSEATYESGFVIDKFPISRPNLTFSTLTVSNMSPEDSSIYLCSTGQGARNEKLFFGSGTQLSVL.